The 5 T cell receptor beta chains below all came from one sample that was sequenced in a study of blood T cell repertoires in COVID-19. Sequencing was performed with immunoSEQ multiplex PCR; in TCRdb, only in-frame clones are kept and a portion is missing. The sample includes 45,000 to 55,000 clones, 68% of them seen just once. Sample: peripheral blood. The receptor set was obtained from a woman in her 70s with acute or convalescent COVID-19.

V gene TRBV7-9 combines with J gene TRBJ2-7, with TRBD1 matching over 7 bases. V was clipped by 4 bases and J by 5 bases; unmatched bases: 11. The CDR3 runs to 15 residues. CDR1 SEHNR and CDR2 FQNEAQ come from the germline V gene (reference sequence). This CDR3 is CASSYGQERNNEQYF. The CDR3, as DNA: TGTGCCAGCAGCTACGGACAGGAAAGGAATAACGAGCAGTACTTC. The whole variable domain, filled in from reference TRBV7-9 and TRBJ2-7, reads DTGVSQNPRHKITKRGQNVTFRCDPISEHNRLYWYRQTLGQGPEFLTYFQNEAQLEKSRLLSDRFSAERPKGSFSTLEIQRTEQGDSAMYLCASSYGQERNNEQYFGPGTRLTVT.

The chain recombines TRBV5-5 with TRBJ2-7, with 8 bases aligning to TRBD2. The V and J ends lost 4 bases and 3 bases, in that order; junction bases with no gene match: 3. This CDR3 is built from 13 residues. Germline loops: CDR1 SGHKS, CDR2 YYEKEE (reference sequence). CDR3 amino acids: CASSPAGGYEQYF. In DNA form, the CDR3 reads TGTGCCAGCAGCCCTGCGGGGGGCTACGAGCAGTACTTC. Full variable domain (rest looked up from reference TRBV5-5 and TRBJ2-7): DAGVTQSPTHLIKTRGQQVTLRCSPISGHKSVSWYQQVLGQGPQFIFQYYEKEERGRGNFPDRFSARQFPNYSSELNVNALLLGDSALYLCASSPAGGYEQYFGPGTRLTVT.

This chain connects TRBV24-1 to TRBJ1-2; 7 bases map to TRBD1. Trimming took 4 bases from V and 4 from J; bases not matched to a gene: 5. The CDR3 covers 14 residues. Germline CDR1 KGHDR, CDR2 SFDVKD. The CDR3 spells CATSESDRAYGYTF. The DNA of the CDR3 is TGTGCCACCAGTGAATCTGACAGGGCCTATGGCTACACCTTC.

The rearrangement uses TRBV5-5 and TRBJ2-5; no firm D call. Germline-derived CDR1 and CDR2 are SGHKS and YYEKEE (reference sequence). There are 15 residues in the CDR3. Trimming took off 1 base at V and 5 bases at J, with 15 bases between the two ends. In nucleotides, the CDR3 is TGTGCCAGCAGCTTGTCGGTGTCCTCGGGTGAGACCCAGTACTTC. This translates into CASSLSVSSGETQYF.

This chain's CDR3 is CATVEARGTQYF. In nucleotides, the CDR3 is TGTGCCACCGTGGAAGCCCGAGGGACCCAGTACTTC. The rearrangement uses TRBV15 and TRBJ2-5; no reliable D call. CDR3 length: 12 residues. The V end was cut by 8 bases, the J end by 7 bases, with 14 bases between. Germline V gene lookup returns CDR1 LNHNV and CDR2 YYDKDF (reference sequence).